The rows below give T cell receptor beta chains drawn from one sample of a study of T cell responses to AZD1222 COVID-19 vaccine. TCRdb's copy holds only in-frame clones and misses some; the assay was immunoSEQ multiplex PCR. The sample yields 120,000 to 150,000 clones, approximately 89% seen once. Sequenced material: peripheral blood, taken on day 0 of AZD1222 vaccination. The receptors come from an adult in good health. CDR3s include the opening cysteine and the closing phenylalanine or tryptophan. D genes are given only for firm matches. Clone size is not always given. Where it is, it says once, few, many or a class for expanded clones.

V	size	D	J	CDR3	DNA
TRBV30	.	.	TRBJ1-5	CAWSRGQNQPQHF	TGTGCCTGGAGTAGAGGACAAAATCAGCCCCAGCATTTT
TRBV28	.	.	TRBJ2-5	CASSSPSSIQETQYF	TGTGCCAGCAGTTCCCCCTCCTCGATCCAAGAGACCCAGTACTTC
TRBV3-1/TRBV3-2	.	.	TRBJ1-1	CASSQGVAIPPVFF	TGTGCCAGCAGCCAAGGTGTGGCAATCCCTCCGGTTTTCTTT
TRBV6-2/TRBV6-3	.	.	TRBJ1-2	CASSYSTITAYGYTF	TGTGCCAGCAGTTACTCGACCATTACGGCCTATGGCTACACCTTC
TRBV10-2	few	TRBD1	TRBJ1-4	CASSESVGQGDEKLFF	TGCGCCAGCAGTGAGTCGGTAGGACAGGGTGATGAAAAACTGTTTTTT
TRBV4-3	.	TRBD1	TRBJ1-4	CASSRDRDEKLFF	TGCGCCAGCAGCCGGGACAGGGACGAAAAACTGTTTTTT
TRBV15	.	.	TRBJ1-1	CATSRDQGTRNTEAFF	TGTGCCACCAGCAGAGATCAAGGGACACGAAACACTGAAGCTTTCTTT
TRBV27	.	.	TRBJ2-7	CASSWSSGAPYEQYF	TGTGCCAGCAGTTGGTCTTCGGGGGCCCCCTACGAGCAGTACTTC
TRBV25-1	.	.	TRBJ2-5	CASSPGTRRETQYF	TGTGCCAGCAGCCCCGGGACCCGGCGCGAGACCCAGTACTTC
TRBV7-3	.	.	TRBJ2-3	CASSLSAPGFADTQYF	TGTGCCAGCAGCTTAAGTGCGCCGGGGTTCGCAGATACGCAGTATTTT
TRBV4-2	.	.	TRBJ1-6	CASSQGGDSPLHF	TGTGCCAGCAGCCAGGGAGGGGATTCACCCCTCCACTTT
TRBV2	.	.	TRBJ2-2	CATQGLTRTGELFF	TGTGCCACCCAGGGCCTAACAAGGACCGGGGAGCTGTTTTTT
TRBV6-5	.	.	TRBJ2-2	CASSYGGPGGELFF	TGTGCCAGCAGTTACGGGGGGCCCGGCGGGGAGCTGTTTTTT